This T cell receptor beta chain is from a study of blood T cells in healthy people across ages. Findings and limits, study-wide: Bulk PBMC profiling left naive and antigen-experienced comparisons inconclusive. A strong correlation was found between TCR beta diversity and the percentage of naive T cells. Measured against age, TCR beta diversity per million T cells decreased in a roughly linear manner.

As for this clonotype: What it recognizes is unknown.

This CDR3 comprises 13 residues. Germline V gene lookup returns CDR1 ENHRY and CDR2 SYGVKD. Trimming cost V 2 bases and J 1 base, with 5 bases left between them. Through a sample-barcoded 5' primer and a J-beta primer mix, a second PCR was run for roughly 6 to 11 cycles. Carrying 12 random nucleotides, a template-switch adaptor labeled each individual cDNA molecule. A single record per CDR3 protein comes from TCRdb applying MiXCR to the 5' RACE reads. The sample holds under 1,000,000 distinct CDR3 sequences, about 45% seen once. Sequences were obtained from blood. The TCR was taken from a man older than 75 in good health. V usage is TRBV10-3 and J usage is TRBJ1-1, with D unclear. The CDR3 DNA sequence: TGTGCCATCAGTGAGCACGGGAACACTGAAGCTTTCTTT. The encoded protein is CAISEHGNTEAFF.